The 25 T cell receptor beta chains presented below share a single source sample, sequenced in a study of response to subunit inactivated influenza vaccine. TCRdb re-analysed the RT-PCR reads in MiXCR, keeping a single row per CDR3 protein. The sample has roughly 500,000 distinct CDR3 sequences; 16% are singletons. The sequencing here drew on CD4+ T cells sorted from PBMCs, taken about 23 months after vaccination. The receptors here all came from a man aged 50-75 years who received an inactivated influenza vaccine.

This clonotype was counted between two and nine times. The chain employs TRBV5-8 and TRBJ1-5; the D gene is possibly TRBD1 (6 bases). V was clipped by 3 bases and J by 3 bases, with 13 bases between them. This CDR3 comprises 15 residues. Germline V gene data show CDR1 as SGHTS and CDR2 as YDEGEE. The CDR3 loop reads CASSYPGQINQPQHF. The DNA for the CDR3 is TGTGCCAGCAGCTACCCTGGACAGATCAATCAGCCCCAGCATTTT.

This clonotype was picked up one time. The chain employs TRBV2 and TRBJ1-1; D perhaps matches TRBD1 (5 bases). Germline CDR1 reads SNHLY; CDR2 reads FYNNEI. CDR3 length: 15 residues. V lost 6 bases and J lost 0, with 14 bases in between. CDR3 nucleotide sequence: TGTGCCAGCAGCAGGGAAGGGAGATTGAACACTGAAGCTTTCTTT. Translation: CASSREGRLNTEAFF.

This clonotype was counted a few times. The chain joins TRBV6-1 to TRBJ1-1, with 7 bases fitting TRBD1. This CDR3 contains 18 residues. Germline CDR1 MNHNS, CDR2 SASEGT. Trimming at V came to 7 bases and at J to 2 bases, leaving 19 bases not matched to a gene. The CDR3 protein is CASTPRRGQPKHNTEAFF. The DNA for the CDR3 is TGTGCCAGCACCCCAAGGCGGGGACAGCCTAAACATAACACTGAAGCTTTCTTT.

The CDR3 reads CSAPFSGGVETQYF. The CDR3, as DNA: TGCAGTGCCCCCTTTAGCGGGGGGGTGGAGACCCAGTACTTC. The gene calls are TRBV20-1 and TRBJ2-5, with TRBD2 matching over 11 bases. After removal of 6 bases from V and 5 bases from J, the junction contained 8 bases not matched to a gene. In germline, CDR1 is DFQATT, CDR2 SNEGSKA (reference sequence). The CDR3 has 14 amino acids.

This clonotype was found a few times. The CDR3 bases are TGCAGTGCCACTGCCGGGACTAGCGGGGGGTCCGGGGAGCTGTTTTTT. It codes for CSATAGTSGGSGELFF. The chain combines TRBV20-1 with TRBJ2-2; 15 bases line up with TRBD2. With V trimmed by 6 bases and J by 6 bases, 8 bases remained unmatched. The length of the CDR3 is 16 residues. CDR1 and CDR2 (germline): DFQATT, SNEGSKA (reference sequence).

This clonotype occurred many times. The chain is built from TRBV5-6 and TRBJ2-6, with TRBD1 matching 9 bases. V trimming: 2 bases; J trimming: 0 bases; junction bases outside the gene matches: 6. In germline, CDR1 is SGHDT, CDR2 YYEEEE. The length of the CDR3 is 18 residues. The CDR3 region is CASSLAGTGFSGANVLTF. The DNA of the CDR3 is TGTGCCAGCAGCTTAGCCGGGACAGGGTTCTCTGGGGCCAACGTCCTGACTTTC. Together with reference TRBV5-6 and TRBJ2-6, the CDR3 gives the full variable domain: DAGVTQSPTHLIKTRGQQVTLRCSPKSGHDTVSWYQQALGQGPQFIFQYYEEEERQRGNFPDRFSGHQFPNYSSELNVNALLLGDSALYLCASSLAGTGFSGANVLTFGAGSRLTVL.

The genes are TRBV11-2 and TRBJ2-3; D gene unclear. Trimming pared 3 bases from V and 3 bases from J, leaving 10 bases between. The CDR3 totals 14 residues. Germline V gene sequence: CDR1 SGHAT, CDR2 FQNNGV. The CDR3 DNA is TGTGCCAGCAGCTTTGATCGCATTACAGATACGCAGTATTTT. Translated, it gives CASSFDRITDTQYF.

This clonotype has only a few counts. The CDR3 sequence is CSVVRSTNTGELFF. For the CDR3, the DNA is TGCAGCGTGGTAAGATCAACGAACACCGGGGAGCTGTTTTTT. The chain uses TRBV29-1 and TRBJ2-2; D ambiguous. Deletions cut 6 bases from V and 0 bases from J, with 11 bases between. The CDR3 runs 14 residues. The germline V gene has CDR1 SQVTM and CDR2 ANQGSEA.

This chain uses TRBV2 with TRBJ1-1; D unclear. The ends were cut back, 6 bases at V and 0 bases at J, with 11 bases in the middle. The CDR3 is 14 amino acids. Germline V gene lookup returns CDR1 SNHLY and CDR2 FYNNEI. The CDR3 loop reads CASRSGSVNTEAFF. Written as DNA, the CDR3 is TGTGCCAGCAGATCCGGGAGTGTGAACACTGAAGCTTTCTTT.

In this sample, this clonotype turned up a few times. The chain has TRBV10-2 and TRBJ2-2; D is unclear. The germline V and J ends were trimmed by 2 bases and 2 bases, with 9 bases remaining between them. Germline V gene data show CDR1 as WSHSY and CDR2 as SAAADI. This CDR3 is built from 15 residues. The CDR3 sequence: CASSERATNTGELFF. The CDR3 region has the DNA TGCGCCAGCAGTGAGAGGGCAACTAACACCGGGGAGCTGTTTTTT.

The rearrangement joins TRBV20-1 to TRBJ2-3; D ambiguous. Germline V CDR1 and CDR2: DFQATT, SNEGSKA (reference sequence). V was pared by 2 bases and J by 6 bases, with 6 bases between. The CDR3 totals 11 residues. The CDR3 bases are TGCAGTGCTAGAAGTTTGGATACGCAGTATTTT. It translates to CSARSLDTQYF.

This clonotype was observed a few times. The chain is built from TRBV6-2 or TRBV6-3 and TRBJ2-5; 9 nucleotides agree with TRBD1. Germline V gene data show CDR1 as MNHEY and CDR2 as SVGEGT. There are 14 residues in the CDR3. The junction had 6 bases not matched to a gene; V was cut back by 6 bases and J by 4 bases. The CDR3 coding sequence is TGTGCCAGCAGACGAACGGACAGGGGAGAGACCCAGTACTTC. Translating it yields CASRRTDRGETQYF.

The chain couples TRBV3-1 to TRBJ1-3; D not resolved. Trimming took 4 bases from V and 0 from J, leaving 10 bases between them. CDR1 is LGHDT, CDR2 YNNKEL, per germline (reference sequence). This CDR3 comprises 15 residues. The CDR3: CASSPDGSSGNTIYF. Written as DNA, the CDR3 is TGTGCCAGCAGCCCGGACGGTAGCTCTGGAAACACCATATATTTT.

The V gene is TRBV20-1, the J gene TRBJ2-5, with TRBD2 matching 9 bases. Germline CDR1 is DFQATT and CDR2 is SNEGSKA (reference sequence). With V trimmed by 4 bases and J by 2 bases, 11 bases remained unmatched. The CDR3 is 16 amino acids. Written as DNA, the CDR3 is TGCAGTGCTACCCCTTATGCAGCGGGGGGACAAGAGACCCAGTACTTC. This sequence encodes CSATPYAAGGQETQYF.

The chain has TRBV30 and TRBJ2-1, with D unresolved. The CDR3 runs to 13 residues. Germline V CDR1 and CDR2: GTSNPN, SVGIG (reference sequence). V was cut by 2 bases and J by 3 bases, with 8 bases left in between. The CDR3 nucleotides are TGTGCCTGGAGTAGCTGGGACTACAATGAGCAGTTCTTC. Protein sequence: CAWSSWDYNEQFF. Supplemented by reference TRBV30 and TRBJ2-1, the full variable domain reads SQTIHQWPATLVQPVGSPLSLECTVEGTSNPNLYWYRQAAGRGLQLLFYSVGIGQISSEVPQNLSASRPQDRQFILSSKKLLLSDSGFYLCAWSSWDYNEQFFGPGTRLTVL.

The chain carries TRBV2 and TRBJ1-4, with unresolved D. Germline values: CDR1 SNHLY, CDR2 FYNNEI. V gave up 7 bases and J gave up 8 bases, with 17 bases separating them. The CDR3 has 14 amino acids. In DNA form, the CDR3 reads TGTGCCAGCATTATGGAAGGGAGAGGCGAAAAACTGTTTTTT. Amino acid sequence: CASIMEGRGEKLFF.

The DNA of the CDR3 is TGCAGCGTCGGACAGGGTGGGGTCGGGGAGCTGTTTTTT. This codes for CSVGQGGVGELFF. This chain uses TRBV29-1 with TRBJ2-2; 8 bases are shared with TRBD1. After removal of 6 bases from V and 7 bases from J, the junction contained 7 bases not matched to a gene. Germline V gene data show CDR1 as SQVTM and CDR2 as ANQGSEA. This CDR3 is built from 13 residues.

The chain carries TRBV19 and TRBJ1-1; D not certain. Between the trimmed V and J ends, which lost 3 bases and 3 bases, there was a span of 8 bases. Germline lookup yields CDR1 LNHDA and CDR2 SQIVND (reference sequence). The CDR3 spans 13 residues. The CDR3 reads CASSIVLYTEAFF. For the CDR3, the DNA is TGTGCCAGTAGTATCGTCCTTTACACTGAAGCTTTCTTT.

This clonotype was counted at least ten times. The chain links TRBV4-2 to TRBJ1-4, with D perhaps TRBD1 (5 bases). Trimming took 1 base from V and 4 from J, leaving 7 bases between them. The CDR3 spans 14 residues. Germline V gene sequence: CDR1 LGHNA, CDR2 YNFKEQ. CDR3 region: CASSQGGDNEKLFF. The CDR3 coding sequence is TGTGCCAGCAGCCAAGGAGGGGATAATGAAAAACTGTTTTTT.

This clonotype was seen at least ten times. CDR3 loop: CASSLGRSQETQYF. CDR3 nucleotide sequence: TGTGCCAGCAGCCTAGGACGATCCCAAGAGACCCAGTACTTC. This sequence joins TRBV6-1 and TRBJ2-5; D remains unclear. Germline V gene lookup returns CDR1 MNHNS and CDR2 SASEGT. V was trimmed by 6 bases and J by 1 base, leaving 12 bases between them. The CDR3 has 14 residues.

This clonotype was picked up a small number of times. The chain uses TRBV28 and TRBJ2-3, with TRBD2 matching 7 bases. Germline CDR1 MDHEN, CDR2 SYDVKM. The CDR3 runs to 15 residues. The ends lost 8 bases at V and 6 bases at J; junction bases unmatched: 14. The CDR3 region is CASPPSASGGDTQYF. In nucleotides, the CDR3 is TGTGCCAGCCCCCCCTCGGCTAGCGGAGGGGATACGCAGTATTTT.

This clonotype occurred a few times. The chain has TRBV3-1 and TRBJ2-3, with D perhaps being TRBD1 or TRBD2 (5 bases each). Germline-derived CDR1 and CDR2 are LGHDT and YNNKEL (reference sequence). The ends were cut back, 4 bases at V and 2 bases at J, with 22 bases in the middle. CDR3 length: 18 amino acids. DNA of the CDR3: TGTGCCAGCAGCCCGCGAGGGGCAGTCCCGCCTTTCACAGATACGCAGTATTTT. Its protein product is CASSPRGAVPPFTDTQYF.

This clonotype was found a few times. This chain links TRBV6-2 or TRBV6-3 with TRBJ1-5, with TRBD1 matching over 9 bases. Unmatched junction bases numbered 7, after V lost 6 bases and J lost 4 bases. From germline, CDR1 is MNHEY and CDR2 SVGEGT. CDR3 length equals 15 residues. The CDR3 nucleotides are TGTGCCAGCAGCCCGTGGGACAGGGTAAATCAGCCCCAGCATTTT. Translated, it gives CASSPWDRVNQPQHF.

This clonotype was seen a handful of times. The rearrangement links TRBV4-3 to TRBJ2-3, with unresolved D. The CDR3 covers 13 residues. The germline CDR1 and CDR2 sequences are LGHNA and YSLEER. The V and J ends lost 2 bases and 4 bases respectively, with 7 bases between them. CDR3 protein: CASSQTPSDTQYF. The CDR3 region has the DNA TGCGCCAGCAGCCAAACCCCCTCAGATACGCAGTATTTT.

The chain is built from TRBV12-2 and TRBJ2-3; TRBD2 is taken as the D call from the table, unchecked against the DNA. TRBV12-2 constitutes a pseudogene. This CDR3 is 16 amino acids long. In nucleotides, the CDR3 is TGTGCAAGTCGCTTAGGACTAGCGGGAACCACAGATACGCAGTATTTT. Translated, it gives CASRLGLAGTTDTQYF.